This is a list of T cell receptor beta chains from one sample in a study of cytomegalovirus exposure and HLA in healthy donors. Only in-frame clones appear in the TCRdb table, and some are missing; sequencing was by immunoSEQ multiplex PCR. The sample lists 150,000 to 180,000 clones; around 74% were seen once. Sequences were obtained from PBMCs. Source of these receptors: a man aged 18 to 30 in good health and CMV-seronegative. The CDR3 runs from the conserved cysteine through the conserved F or W. D genes are given only for firm matches. Expanded clones are given a class, and other clones once, few, many or no size at all.

CDR3 protein,CDR3 DNA,clone size,J gene,D gene,V gene
CASSSRGGGNEQYF,TGTGCCAGCAGTTCTCGGGGCGGCGGGAACGAGCAGTACTTC,NA,TRBJ2-7,NA,TRBV27
CASSEAGQLTDTQYF,TGTGCCAGCAGTGAAGCGGGACAGCTCACAGATACGCAGTATTTT,NA,TRBJ2-3,TRBD1,TRBV6-1
CASSQEMARTGEEVGYTF,TGCGCCAGCAGTCAGGAAATGGCTCGGACAGGGGAGGAAGTTGGCTACACCTTC,NA,TRBJ1-2,TRBD1,TRBV23-1
CASSPNNRGLRGGYTF,TGTGCCAGCAGCCCGAATAACAGGGGGCTCAGAGGCGGCTACACCTTC,few,TRBJ1-2,TRBD1,TRBV7-9
CASSRGWSNTEAFF,TGTGCCAGCAGCCGCGGTTGGTCTAACACTGAAGCTTTCTTT,NA,TRBJ1-1,NA,TRBV5-4
CASSLGRTRAFF,TGTGCCAGCAGCTTGGGGCGAACGCGAGCTTTCTTT,NA,TRBJ1-1,NA,TRBV7-2
CASSLVGGGVGELFF,TGTGCCAGCAGCCTAGTAGGGGGGGGAGTCGGGGAGCTGTTTTTT,NA,TRBJ2-2,NA,TRBV7-2
CASSPGEGNTGELFF,TGTGCCAGCAGCCCCGGGGAGGGGAACACCGGGGAGCTGTTTTTT,few,TRBJ2-2,TRBD2,TRBV4-2
CASSLVVTDTIYF,TGTGCCAGCAGCTTAGTGGTAACGGACACCATATATTTT,few,TRBJ1-3,NA,TRBV7-2
CASSERDRISPLHF,TGTGCCAGCAGTGAACGGGACAGGATTTCACCCCTCCACTTT,NA,TRBJ1-6,TRBD1,TRBV2
CASRVGRGSEGYTF,TGTGCCAGCAGGGTTGGGAGGGGCTCCGAGGGCTACACCTTC,NA,TRBJ1-2,NA,TRBV2
CASALASSGPPSSGANVLTF,TGTGCCAGCGCCCTTGCTTCCTCAGGGCCACCCAGCTCTGGGGCCAACGTCCTGACTTTC,NA,TRBJ2-6,NA,TRBV2
CASSQTGGNQPQHF,TGTGCCAGCAGTCAAACAGGGGGCAATCAGCCCCAGCATTTT,NA,TRBJ1-5,TRBD1,TRBV6-5
CASSLASGGAPGELFF,TGCGCCAGCAGCTTGGCCTCGGGGGGGGCCCCCGGGGAGCTGTTTTTT,NA,TRBJ2-2,TRBD2,TRBV5-1
CASSYRTGETYEQYF,TGCGCCAGCAGCTATCGGACAGGAGAAACCTACGAGCAGTACTTC,NA,TRBJ2-7,TRBD1,TRBV5-1
CASSLAGTGEWANGLTF,TGCGCCAGCAGCCTGGCCGGGACAGGTGAATGGGCCAACGGCCTGACTTTC,NA,TRBJ2-6,TRBD1,TRBV4-1
CAARDSDSNNEKLFF,TGTGCCGCCCGGGACAGTGACTCTAATAATGAAAAACTGTTTTTT,NA,TRBJ1-4,TRBD1,TRBV19
CASSFARDYGYTF,TGTGCCAGCAGTTTCGCCAGGGACTATGGCTACACCTTC,NA,TRBJ1-2,NA,TRBV27
CASSESGTEAFF,TGTGCCAGCAGTGAATCGGGGACTGAAGCTTTCTTT,few,TRBJ1-1,NA,TRBV25-1
CASSRQVNTQYF,TGTGCCAGCAGTCGACAGGTCAATACGCAGTATTTT,few,TRBJ2-3,NA,TRBV11-2
CASSLGLAGVWDEQFF,TGCGCCAGCAGCTTGGGCCTAGCGGGGGTTTGGGATGAGCAGTTCTTC,NA,TRBJ2-1,TRBD2,TRBV5-1
CASSLTGWSYNEQFF,TGTGCCAGCAGTTTAACAGGGTGGTCGTACAATGAGCAGTTCTTC,NA,TRBJ2-1,NA,TRBV27